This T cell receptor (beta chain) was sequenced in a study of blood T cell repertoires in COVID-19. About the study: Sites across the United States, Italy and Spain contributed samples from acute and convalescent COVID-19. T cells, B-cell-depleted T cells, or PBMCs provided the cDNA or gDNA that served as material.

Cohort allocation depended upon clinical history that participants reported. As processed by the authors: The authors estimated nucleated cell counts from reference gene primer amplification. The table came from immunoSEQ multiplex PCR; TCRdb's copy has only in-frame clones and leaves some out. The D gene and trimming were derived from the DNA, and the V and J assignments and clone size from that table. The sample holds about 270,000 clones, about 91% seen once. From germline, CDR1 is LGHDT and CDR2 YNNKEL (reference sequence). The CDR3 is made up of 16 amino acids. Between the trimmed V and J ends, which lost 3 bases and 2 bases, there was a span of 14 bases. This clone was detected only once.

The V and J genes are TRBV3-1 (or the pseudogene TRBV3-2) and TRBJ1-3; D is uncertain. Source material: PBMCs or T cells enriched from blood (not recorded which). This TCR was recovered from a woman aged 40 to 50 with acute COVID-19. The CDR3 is CASSHLHGATGNTIYF. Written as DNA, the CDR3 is TGTGCCAGCAGCCATCTGCACGGAGCAACTGGAAACACCATATATTTT.